A selection of T cell receptor beta chains follows, all from one sample in a study of cytomegalovirus exposure and HLA in healthy donors. Profiling relied on immunoSEQ multiplex PCR, and the TCRdb table lists in-frame clones only, not all of them. Recorded for this sample: approximately 42,000 clones. The sample consisted of PBMCs. The receptors here all came from a male donor in good health and CMV-seronegative. Each CDR3 is given with its conserved first and last residue. D genes are given only for firm matches.

D gene: NA
V gene: TRBV18
J gene: TRBJ2-7
CDR3 length: 16
CDR3 protein: CASSPTDIDNAYEQYF
CDR3 DNA: TGTGCCAGCTCACCAACAGACATAGACAACGCCTACGAGCAGTACTTC

D gene: TRBD2
V gene: TRBV20-1
J gene: TRBJ2-1
CDR3 length: 11
CDR3 protein: CSETSVNEQFF
CDR3 DNA: TGCAGTGAGACTAGCGTCAATGAGCAGTTCTTC

D gene: TRBD1
V gene: TRBV7-7
J gene: TRBJ2-7
CDR3 length: 16
CDR3 protein: CASSSPGQGTPYEQYF
CDR3 DNA: TGTGCTAGCAGCTCACCGGGACAGGGGACCCCCTACGAGCAGTACTTC

D gene: NA
V gene: TRBV11-2
J gene: TRBJ2-7
CDR3 length: 14
CDR3 protein: CASSTPGDGYEQYF
CDR3 DNA: TGTGCCAGCAGCACCCCAGGGGACGGTTACGAGCAGTACTTC

D gene: NA
V gene: TRBV6-6
J gene: TRBJ1-2
CDR3 length: 12
CDR3 protein: CVIGGDFYGYTF
CDR3 DNA: TGTGTAATAGGAGGTGATTTCTATGGCTACACCTTC

D gene: NA
V gene: TRBV28
J gene: TRBJ1-5
CDR3 length: 16
CDR3 protein: CASSSRGRGGNQPQHF
CDR3 DNA: TGTGCCAGCAGTTCTCGGGGGAGGGGTGGTAATCAGCCCCAGCATTTT

D gene: TRBD1
V gene: TRBV11-2
J gene: TRBJ2-7
CDR3 length: 16
CDR3 protein: CASSLTGGGVVGEQYF
CDR3 DNA: TGTGCCAGCAGCTTAACAGGGGGCGGTGTGGTTGGGGAGCAGTACTTC

D gene: NA
V gene: TRBV7-8
J gene: TRBJ2-7
CDR3 length: 14
CDR3 protein: CASSLAPGVYEQYF
CDR3 DNA: TGTGCCAGCAGCTTAGCCCCAGGGGTCTACGAGCAGTACTTC

D gene: NA
V gene: TRBV29-1
J gene: TRBJ1-2
CDR3 length: 13
CDR3 protein: CSVGGEGVSGYTF
CDR3 DNA: TGCAGCGTTGGGGGGGAGGGGGTGAGTGGCTACACCTTC

D gene: TRBD2
V gene: TRBV28
J gene: TRBJ2-7
CDR3 length: 16
CDR3 protein: CASSSRTSGRSYEQYF
CDR3 DNA: TGTGCCAGCAGTTCGCGGACTAGCGGGAGGTCCTACGAGCAGTACTTC

D gene: NA
V gene: TRBV9
J gene: TRBJ2-6
CDR3 length: 14
CDR3 protein: CASSPVSGANVLTF
CDR3 DNA: TGTGCCAGCAGCCCAGTATCTGGGGCCAACGTCCTGACTTTC

D gene: NA
V gene: TRBV29-1
J gene: TRBJ2-4
CDR3 length: 13
CDR3 protein: CSVEDWPENIQYF
CDR3 DNA: TGCAGCGTTGAAGACTGGCCCGAAAACATTCAGTACTTC

D gene: TRBD2
V gene: TRBV10-1
J gene: TRBJ2-1
CDR3 length: 17
CDR3 protein: CASSGPSGRVSIYEQFF
CDR3 DNA: TGCGCCAGCAGTGGTCCTAGCGGGAGGGTTTCTATCTATGAGCAGTTCTTC

D gene: TRBD2
V gene: TRBV29-1
J gene: TRBJ2-3
CDR3 length: 14
CDR3 protein: CSGIASGNTDTQYF
CDR3 DNA: TGCAGCGGCATAGCTAGCGGCAACACAGATACGCAGTATTTT

D gene: NA
V gene: TRBV5-4
J gene: TRBJ2-2
CDR3 length: 18
CDR3 protein: CASSSSGVQGSFTGELFF
CDR3 DNA: TGTGCCAGCAGCTCGAGTGGAGTCCAGGGGTCGTTCACCGGGGAGCTGTTTTTT

D gene: NA
V gene: TRBV4-1
J gene: TRBJ1-2
CDR3 length: 14
CDR3 protein: CASSPVDSGYGYTF
CDR3 DNA: TGCGCCAGCAGCCCAGTAGACAGTGGTTATGGCTACACCTTC

D gene: TRBD1
V gene: TRBV19
J gene: TRBJ2-7
CDR3 length: 15
CDR3 protein: CASTLSDRGGHEQYF
CDR3 DNA: TGTGCCAGTACCCTCTCGGACAGGGGTGGACACGAGCAGTACTTC

D gene: NA
V gene: TRBV4-3
J gene: TRBJ1-4
CDR3 length: 15
CDR3 protein: CASSQDVRLGEKLFF
CDR3 DNA: TGCGCCAGCAGCCAAGATGTCCGCCTAGGTGAAAAACTGTTTTTT

D gene: TRBD2
V gene: TRBV10-2
J gene: TRBJ2-5
CDR3 length: 15
CDR3 protein: CASSDGTRIEETQYF
CDR3 DNA: TGCGCCAGCAGTGACGGGACTAGAATTGAGGAGACCCAGTACTTC

D gene: NA
V gene: TRBV25-1
J gene: TRBJ1-2
CDR3 length: 15
CDR3 protein: CASSEAGQATYGYTF
CDR3 DNA: TGCGCCAGCAGTGAAGCAGGGCAGGCAACCTATGGCTACACCTTC

D gene: NA
V gene: TRBV19
J gene: TRBJ2-5
CDR3 length: 17
CDR3 protein: CASSIPPRGGRIETQYF
CDR3 DNA: TGTGCCAGTAGTATCCCTCCCCGCGGGGGCAGAATAGAGACCCAGTACTTC

D gene: NA
V gene: TRBV4-1
J gene: TRBJ2-7
CDR3 length: 15
CDR3 protein: CASSQALKRSYEQYF
CDR3 DNA: TGCGCCAGCAGCCAAGCATTAAAACGGTCCTACGAGCAGTACTTC

D gene: NA
V gene: TRBV27
J gene: TRBJ2-5
CDR3 length: 13
CDR3 protein: CASRPTGMQTQYF
CDR3 DNA: TGTGCCAGCAGGCCTACAGGGATGCAGACCCAGTACTTC

D gene: NA
V gene: TRBV30
J gene: TRBJ2-1
CDR3 length: 14
CDR3 protein: CAYSILATYNEQFF
CDR3 DNA: TGTGCCTATAGCATCCTAGCGACCTACAATGAGCAGTTCTTC

D gene: NA
V gene: TRBV7-8
J gene: TRBJ1-1
CDR3 length: 12
CDR3 protein: CASSLVGGEAFF
CDR3 DNA: TGTGCCAGCAGCTTAGTCGGGGGGGAAGCTTTCTTT

D gene: NA
V gene: TRBV5-1
J gene: TRBJ2-5
CDR3 length: 11
CDR3 protein: CASSSTETQYF
CDR3 DNA: TGCGCCAGCAGCTCTACGGAGACCCAGTACTTC

D gene: NA
V gene: TRBV6-5
J gene: TRBJ2-7
CDR3 length: 14
CDR3 protein: CASSHHTAENEQYF
CDR3 DNA: TGTGCCAGCAGTCACCATACCGCGGAAAACGAGCAGTACTTC

D gene: TRBD1
V gene: TRBV6-5
J gene: TRBJ1-4
CDR3 length: 14
CDR3 protein: CASRRQGAGEKLFF
CDR3 DNA: TGTGCCAGCAGGAGACAGGGGGCGGGAGAAAAACTGTTTTTT

D gene: NA
V gene: TRBV6-7
J gene: TRBJ1-1
CDR3 length: 13
CDR3 protein: CASSLRQYTEAFF
CDR3 DNA: TGTGCCAGCAGCTTGAGACAATACACTGAAGCTTTCTTT

D gene: NA
V gene: TRBV25-1
J gene: TRBJ2-3
CDR3 length: 15
CDR3 protein: CASTPSSGLADTQYF
CDR3 DNA: TGTGCCAGCACCCCCTCGTCGGGATTGGCCGATACGCAGTATTTT

D gene: TRBD2
V gene: TRBV19
J gene: TRBJ2-5
CDR3 length: 14
CDR3 protein: CASSIGTSQETQYF
CDR3 DNA: TGTGCCAGTAGTATAGGGACTAGCCAAGAGACCCAGTACTTC

D gene: NA
V gene: TRBV15
J gene: TRBJ1-4
CDR3 length: 14
CDR3 protein: CATSRTATNEKLFF
CDR3 DNA: TGTGCCACCAGCAGGACAGCAACTAATGAAAAACTGTTTTTT

D gene: NA
V gene: TRBV13
J gene: TRBJ2-3
CDR3 length: 12
CDR3 protein: CASTSGTDTQYF
CDR3 DNA: TGTGCCAGCACCTCCGGCACAGATACGCAGTATTTT

D gene: TRBD1
V gene: TRBV7-2
J gene: TRBJ1-1
CDR3 length: 13
CDR3 protein: CASSNYLDREAFF
CDR3 DNA: TGTGCCAGCAGCAATTACCTCGACAGGGAGGCTTTCTTT

D gene: NA
V gene: TRBV11-2
J gene: TRBJ2-2
CDR3 length: 15
CDR3 protein: CASSALSGLRGELFF
CDR3 DNA: TGTGCCAGCAGCGCTCTGTCGGGTTTGCGCGGGGAGCTGTTTTTT

D gene: NA
V gene: TRBV4-1
J gene: TRBJ2-7
CDR3 length: 14
CDR3 protein: CASSQQVPVYEQYF
CDR3 DNA: TGCGCCAGCAGCCAACAGGTCCCGGTCTACGAGCAGTACTTC

D gene: TRBD2
V gene: TRBV4-2
J gene: TRBJ2-5
CDR3 length: 17
CDR3 protein: CASSQGSAGGREETQYF
CDR3 DNA: TGTGCCAGCAGCCAAGGATCAGCGGGAGGGCGGGAAGAGACCCAGTACTTC

D gene: NA
V gene: TRBV30
J gene: TRBJ2-5
CDR3 length: 13
CDR3 protein: CAWGGDYQETQYF
CDR3 DNA: TGTGCCTGGGGAGGTGACTACCAAGAGACCCAGTACTTC

D gene: NA
V gene: TRBV7-2
J gene: TRBJ2-3
CDR3 length: 13
CDR3 protein: CASSLLRGDTQYF
CDR3 DNA: TGTGCCAGCAGCTTATTGCGCGGAGATACGCAGTATTTT

D gene: TRBD1
V gene: TRBV27
J gene: TRBJ2-7
CDR3 length: 15
CDR3 protein: CASSAPGQGRNEQYF
CDR3 DNA: TGTGCCAGCAGTGCTCCGGGACAGGGGAGGAACGAGCAGTACTTC

D gene: TRBD2
V gene: TRBV19
J gene: TRBJ2-7
CDR3 length: 15
CDR3 protein: CASSAREALKYEQYF
CDR3 DNA: TGTGCCAGTAGTGCCCGGGAGGCCTTGAAATACGAGCAGTACTTC

D gene: TRBD2
V gene: TRBV18
J gene: TRBJ2-7
CDR3 length: 14
CDR3 protein: CASTPGTSVYEQYF
CDR3 DNA: TGTGCCAGCACACCCGGGACTAGCGTATACGAGCAGTACTTC

D gene: TRBD2
V gene: TRBV9
J gene: TRBJ2-7
CDR3 length: 14
CDR3 protein: CASSRTSGSYEQYF
CDR3 DNA: TGTGCCAGCAGCCGGACTAGCGGAAGCTACGAGCAGTACTTC

D gene: NA
V gene: TRBV5-6
J gene: TRBJ1-5
CDR3 length: 14
CDR3 protein: CASSFGQVNQPQHF
CDR3 DNA: TGTGCCAGCAGCTTTGGCCAGGTCAATCAGCCCCAGCATTTT

D gene: NA
V gene: TRBV4-1
J gene: TRBJ2-3
CDR3 length: 14
CDR3 protein: CASRRLPSTDTQYF
CDR3 DNA: TGCGCCAGCAGGCGATTACCCAGCACAGATACGCAGTATTTT

D gene: NA
V gene: TRBV18
J gene: TRBJ2-7
CDR3 length: 14
CDR3 protein: CASSPTRLYYEQYF
CDR3 DNA: TGTGCCAGCTCGCCGACTAGACTATACTACGAGCAGTACTTC

D gene: TRBD2
V gene: TRBV30
J gene: TRBJ2-3
CDR3 length: 14
CDR3 protein: CAWTSGSGTDTQYF
CDR3 DNA: TGTGCCTGGACTAGCGGGAGTGGGACAGATACGCAGTATTTT

D gene: NA
V gene: TRBV30
J gene: TRBJ2-5
CDR3 length: 13
CDR3 protein: CAWSVRVRETQYF
CDR3 DNA: TGTGCCTGGAGTGTGAGGGTGAGGGAGACCCAGTACTTC

D gene: TRBD2
V gene: TRBV28
J gene: TRBJ2-2
CDR3 length: 16
CDR3 protein: CASSLQREGLTGELFF
CDR3 DNA: TGTGCCAGCAGTCTCCAGCGGGAGGGCCTCACCGGGGAGCTGTTTTTT

D gene: NA
V gene: TRBV4-3
J gene: TRBJ2-7
CDR3 length: 17
CDR3 protein: CASSPHVGGSTPYEQYF
CDR3 DNA: TGCGCCAGCAGCCCCCATGTAGGTGGGAGTACCCCCTACGAGCAGTACTTC

D gene: TRBD2
V gene: TRBV18
J gene: TRBJ2-2
CDR3 length: 17
CDR3 protein: CTSSPRGSGVNTGELFF
CDR3 DNA: TGTACCAGCTCACCCCGGGGGAGCGGGGTCAACACCGGGGAGCTGTTTTTT